These 9 T cell receptor beta chains share one sample of origin, sequenced in a study of beta chain features in type 1 diabetes. Study results and caveats: Among all four CD4+ subsets, Type 1 diabetes patients had TCRB CDR3s that were moderately but significantly shorter.

The authors reverse transcribed all of the isolated RNA, so sequencing captured expressed TCRB transcripts. Data came from immunoSEQ multiplex PCR; TCRdb stores just in-frame clones and leaves some out. The sample yields about 160,000 clones, less than 9.5% seen once. The antigens these receptors bind are not known. The sequenced material came from central memory CD4+ T cells from blood. Receptors originate from a woman aged 40 to 50 with type 1 diabetes.

J is TRBJ2-7 and V is TRBV7-2, with 10 positions matching TRBD1. The V segment lost 9 bases and the J segment 7 bases; nucleotides outside the gene matches: 15. CDR1 SGHTA and CDR2 FQGNSA come from the germline V gene. This CDR3 is 15 amino acids long. The CDR3 reads CASQLTGQGMREQYF. The DNA of the CDR3 is TGTGCCAGTCAATTGACGGGACAGGGGATGAGGGAGCAGTACTTC.

V is TRBV16 and J is TRBJ1-5, with 11 bases fitting TRBD1. The CDR3 has 16 amino acids. J was trimmed by 7 bases and V by 0 bases; bases with no gene match: 5. Germline loops: CDR1 KGHSY, CDR2 FQNENV. The DNA for the CDR3 is TGTGCCAGCAGCCAATCAGGTGGGACAGGGGGGCAGCCCCAGCATTTT. Its protein is CASSQSGGTGGQPQHF.

This chain uses TRBV10-3 with TRBJ2-1, with 7 bases that match TRBD2. Germline V gives CDR1 ENHRY, CDR2 SYGVKD. V trimming: 8 bases; J trimming: 2 bases; junction bases outside the gene matches: 9. The CDR3 contains 15 residues. CDR3 nucleotide sequence: TGTGCCATCCGCGGGGAGGGTCGGACCTACAATGAGCAGTTCTTC. Amino acid sequence: CAIRGEGRTYNEQFF.

J is TRBJ1-5 and V is TRBV11-3, with D unresolved. The CDR3 covers 12 residues. Per germline, CDR1 SGHNT and CDR2 YENEEA. Deletions cut 5 bases from V and 3 bases from J, with 5 bases between. The CDR3, as DNA: TGTGCCAGCAGCCATTTCAATCAGCCCCAGCATTTT. Protein sequence: CASSHFNQPQHF.

This clone was observed a few times. V is TRBV9 and J is TRBJ2-7; the D gene is possibly TRBD2 (7 bases). V gave up 1 base and J gave up 5 bases, with 10 bases separating them. The CDR3 is 13 amino acids. Germline CDR1 reads SGDLS; CDR2 reads YYNGEE. The DNA of the CDR3 is TGTGCCAGCAGCGTATCGGGGGGCCACGAGCAGTACTTC. This gives the protein CASSVSGGHEQYF.

This rearrangement joins TRBV9 to TRBJ2-3; possibly TRBD2 for D (6 bases). Germline lookup yields CDR1 SGDLS and CDR2 YYNGEE. The CDR3 loop spans 13 amino acids. Between the trimmed V and J ends, which lost 3 bases and 4 bases, there was a span of 9 bases. The CDR3 is CASSEGTADTQYF. In DNA form, the CDR3 reads TGTGCCAGCAGCGAGGGGACTGCAGATACGCAGTATTTT.

This clone was seen a few times. The chain uses TRBV29-1 and TRBJ1-1, with a possible D match to TRBD1 (6 bases). The V gene lost 7 bases and the J gene lost 5 bases, with 20 bases spanning the gap. The CDR3 consists of 14 residues. Germline CDR1 reads SQVTM; CDR2 reads ANQGSEA. The DNA for the CDR3 is TGCAGCGCACAACGGGACAATGGTATAACTGAAGCTTTCTTT. It translates to CSAQRDNGITEAFF.

The rearrangement joins TRBV2 to TRBJ2-3; 7 bases map to TRBD2. Germline V gene data show CDR1 as SNHLY and CDR2 as FYNNEI. The CDR3 has 15 residues. Trimming cost V 4 bases and J 4 bases; bases outside gene matches: 8. The CDR3: CASSGRGLVADTQYF. In nucleotides, the CDR3 is TGTGCCAGCAGTGGCCGTGGACTAGTGGCAGATACGCAGTATTTT.

This clone came up a few times. V is TRBV11-2 and J is TRBJ2-1; TRBD2 aligns across 10 bases. The CDR3 is 16 amino acids. The V and J ends lost 1 base and 8 bases, in that order; junction bases with no gene match: 8. Germline V gene data show CDR1 as SGHAT and CDR2 as FQNNGV. CDR3 bases: TGTGCCAGCAGCTTAGTTAGGAGCGGGAGGGGCGATGAGCAGTTCTTC. Translating it yields CASSLVRSGRGDEQFF.